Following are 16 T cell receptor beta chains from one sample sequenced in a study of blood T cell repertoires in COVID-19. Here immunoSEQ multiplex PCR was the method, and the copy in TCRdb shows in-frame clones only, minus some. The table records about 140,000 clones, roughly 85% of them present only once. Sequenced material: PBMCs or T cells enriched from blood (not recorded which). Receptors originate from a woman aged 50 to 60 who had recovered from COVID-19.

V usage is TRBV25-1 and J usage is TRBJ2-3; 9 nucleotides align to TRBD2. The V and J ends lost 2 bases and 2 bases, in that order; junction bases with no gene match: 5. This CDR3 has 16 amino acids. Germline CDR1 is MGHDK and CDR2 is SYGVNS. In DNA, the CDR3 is TGTGCCAGCAGTGAAGGAGCTAGCGGGGACACAGATACGCAGTATTTT. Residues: CASSEGASGDTDTQYF.

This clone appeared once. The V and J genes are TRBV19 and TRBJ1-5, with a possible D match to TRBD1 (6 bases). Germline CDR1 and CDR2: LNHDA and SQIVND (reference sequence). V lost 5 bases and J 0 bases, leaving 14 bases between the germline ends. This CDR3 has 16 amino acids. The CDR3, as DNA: TGTGCCAGTAGTCCCGGACAGTCCTATAGCAATCAGCCCCAGCATTTT. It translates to CASSPGQSYSNQPQHF.

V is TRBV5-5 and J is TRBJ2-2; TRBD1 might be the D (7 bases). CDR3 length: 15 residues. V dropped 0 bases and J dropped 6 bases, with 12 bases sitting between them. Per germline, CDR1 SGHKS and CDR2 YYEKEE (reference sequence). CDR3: CASSLGQGGAGELFF. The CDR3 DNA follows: TGTGCCAGCAGCTTGGGTCAGGGGGGAGCCGGGGAGCTGTTTTTT.

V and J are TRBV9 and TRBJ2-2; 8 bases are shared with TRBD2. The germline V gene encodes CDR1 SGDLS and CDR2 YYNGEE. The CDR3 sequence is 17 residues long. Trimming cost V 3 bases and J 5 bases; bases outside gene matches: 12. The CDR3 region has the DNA TGTGCCAGCAGCGCCAGGACTAGGGGCGGGGGGACCGGGGAGCTGTTTTTT. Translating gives CASSARTRGGGTGELFF.

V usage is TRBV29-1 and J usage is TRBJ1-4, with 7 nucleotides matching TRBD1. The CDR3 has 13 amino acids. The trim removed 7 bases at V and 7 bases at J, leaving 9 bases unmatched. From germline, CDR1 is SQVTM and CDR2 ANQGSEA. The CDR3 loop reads CSGKRQGGEKLFF. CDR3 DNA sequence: TGCAGCGGCAAGAGACAGGGTGGTGAAAAACTGTTTTTT.

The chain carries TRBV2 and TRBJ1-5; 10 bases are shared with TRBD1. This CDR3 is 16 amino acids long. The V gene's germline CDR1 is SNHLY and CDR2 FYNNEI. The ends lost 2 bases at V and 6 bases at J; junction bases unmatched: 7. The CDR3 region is CASSERGTGAFQPQHF. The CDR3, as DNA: TGTGCCAGCAGTGAAAGGGGGACAGGGGCGTTTCAGCCCCAGCATTTT.

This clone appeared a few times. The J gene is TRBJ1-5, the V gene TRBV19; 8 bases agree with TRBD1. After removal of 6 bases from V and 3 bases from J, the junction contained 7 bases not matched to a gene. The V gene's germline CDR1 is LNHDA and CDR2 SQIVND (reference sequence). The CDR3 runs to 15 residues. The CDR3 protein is CASRKDRDYNQPQHF. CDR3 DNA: TGTGCCAGTAGAAAGGACAGGGATTACAATCAGCCCCAGCATTTT.

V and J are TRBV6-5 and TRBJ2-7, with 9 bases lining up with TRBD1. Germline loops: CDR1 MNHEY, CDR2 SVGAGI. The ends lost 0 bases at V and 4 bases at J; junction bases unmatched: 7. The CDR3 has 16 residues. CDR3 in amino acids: CASSYSRDRVRYEQYF. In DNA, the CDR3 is TGTGCCAGCAGTTACTCACGGGACAGGGTTCGGTACGAGCAGTACTTC.

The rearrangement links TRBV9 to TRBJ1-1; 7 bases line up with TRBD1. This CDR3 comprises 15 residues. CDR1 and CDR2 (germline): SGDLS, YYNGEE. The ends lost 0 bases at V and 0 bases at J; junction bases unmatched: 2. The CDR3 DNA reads TGTGCCAGCAGCGTAGGGGACAGCCTGAACACTGAAGCTTTCTTT. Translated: CASSVGDSLNTEAFF.

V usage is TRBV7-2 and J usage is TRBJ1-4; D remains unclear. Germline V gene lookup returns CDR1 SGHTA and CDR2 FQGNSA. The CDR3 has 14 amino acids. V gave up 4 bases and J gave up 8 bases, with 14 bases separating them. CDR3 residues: CASSSSGRGEKLFF. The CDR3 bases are TGTGCCAGCAGCTCAAGCGGGAGAGGGGAAAAACTGTTTTTT.

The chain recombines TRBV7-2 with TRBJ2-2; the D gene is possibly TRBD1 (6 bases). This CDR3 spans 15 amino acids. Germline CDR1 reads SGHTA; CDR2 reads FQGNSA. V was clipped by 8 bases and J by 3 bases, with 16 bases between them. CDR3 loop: CASRGQGLYTGELFF. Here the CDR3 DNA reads TGTGCCAGCCGGGGTCAGGGGCTCTACACCGGGGAGCTGTTTTTT.

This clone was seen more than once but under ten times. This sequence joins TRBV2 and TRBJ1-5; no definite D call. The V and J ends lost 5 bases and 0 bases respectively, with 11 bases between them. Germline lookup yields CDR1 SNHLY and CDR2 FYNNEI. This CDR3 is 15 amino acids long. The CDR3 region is CASSSDGLSNQPQHF. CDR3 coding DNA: TGTGCCAGCAGTTCGGACGGACTTAGCAATCAGCCCCAGCATTTT.

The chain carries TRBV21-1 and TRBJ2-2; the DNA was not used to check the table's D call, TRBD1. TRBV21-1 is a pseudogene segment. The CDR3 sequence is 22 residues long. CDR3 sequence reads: CASSKGILSIPRRQGDTGELFF. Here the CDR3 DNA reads TGTGCCAGCAGCAAAGGAATCCTCTCTATCCCCCGCAGACAGGGGGACACCGGGGAGCTGTTTTTT.

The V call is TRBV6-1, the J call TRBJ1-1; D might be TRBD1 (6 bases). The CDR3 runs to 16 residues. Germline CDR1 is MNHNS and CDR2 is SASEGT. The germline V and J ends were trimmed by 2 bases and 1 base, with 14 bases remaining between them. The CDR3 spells CASSERPRGGNTEAFF. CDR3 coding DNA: TGTGCCAGCAGTGAAAGGCCCAGGGGTGGGAACACTGAAGCTTTCTTT.

CDR3 amino acids: CASSHAGVRTDTQYF. Here the CDR3 DNA reads TGTGCCAGCAGCCACGCGGGAGTTAGGACAGATACGCAGTATTTT. The V and J genes are TRBV3-1 (or the pseudogene TRBV3-2) and TRBJ2-3, with 7 positions matching TRBD2. The CDR3 is 15 residues long. V shed 3 bases, J shed 3 bases, and the junction held 6 bases outside the gene matches. Looked up from germline, CDR1 is LGHDT and CDR2 is YNNKEL (reference sequence).

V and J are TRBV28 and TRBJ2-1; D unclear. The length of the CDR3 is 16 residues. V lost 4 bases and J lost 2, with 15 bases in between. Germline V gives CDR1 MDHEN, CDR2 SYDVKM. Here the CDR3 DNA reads TGTGCCAGCAGTTATAGCCGGAACCCCCCCTACAATGAGCAGTTCTTC. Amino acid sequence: CASSYSRNPPYNEQFF.